Below are 22 T cell receptor beta chains sequenced from a single sample in a study of blood T cell repertoires in COVID-19. Profiled with immunoSEQ multiplex PCR; TCRdb holds only in-frame clones, not every one. The sample lists roughly 240,000 clones, more than 75% occurring once. Input material: peripheral blood. These receptors came from a woman aged 60-70 years who had recovered from COVID-19.

The chain joins TRBV28 to TRBJ1-2; 10 nucleotides match TRBD1. CDR1 and CDR2 from the germline V gene are MDHEN and SYDVKM. Trimming cost V 4 bases and J 8 bases; bases outside gene matches: 13. The CDR3 runs to 16 residues. The CDR3 DNA reads TGTGCCAGCAGTTCGGGACAGGGGAACTACGGAGGGGGCTACACCTTC. Its protein product is CASSSGQGNYGGGYTF.

CDR3 amino acids: CASSDASGGEIDTQYF. The CDR3 nucleotides are TGTGCCAGCAGTGACGCTAGCGGGGGGGAGATAGATACGCAGTATTTT. The rearrangement links TRBV6-4 to TRBJ2-3, with 12 positions matching TRBD2. The germline gives CDR1 MRHNA, CDR2 SNTAGT. CDR3 length: 16 amino acids. Losses at the gene ends were 2 bases for V and 5 bases for J; bases not matched to a gene: 5.

The chain uses TRBV9 and TRBJ2-7; a possible D gene is TRBD1 (6 bases). Germline loops: CDR1 SGDLS, CDR2 YYNGEE. CDR3 length: 15 residues. Trimming stripped 0 bases from V and 1 base from J, with 11 bases between. The CDR3 loop is CASSVGIGQSYEQYF. CDR3 DNA: TGTGCCAGCAGCGTAGGGATTGGACAGTCCTACGAGCAGTACTTC.

The chain has TRBV12-3 or TRBV12-4 and TRBJ1-6; tentatively, D is TRBD1 (6 bases). The CDR3 contains 12 residues. V lost 3 bases, J lost 11 bases, and 8 bases lay in between. Written as DNA, the CDR3 is TGTGCCAGCAGTTTCGGACAGACACCCCTCCACTTT. The encoded protein is CASSFGQTPLHF.

V usage is TRBV11-2 and J usage is TRBJ2-7; unclear D gene. Germline values: CDR1 SGHAT, CDR2 FQNNGV. V was trimmed by 1 base and J by 2 bases, leaving 15 bases between them. This CDR3 has 16 amino acids. In nucleotides, the CDR3 is TGTGCCAGCAGCTTAGGGGCTGGGCAAGTCCCCTACGAGCAGTACTTC. This translates into CASSLGAGQVPYEQYF.

V and J are TRBV6-2 or TRBV6-3 and TRBJ2-1, with D tentatively TRBD2 (5 bases). Germline V gene sequence: CDR1 MNHEY, CDR2 SVGEGT. V shed 7 bases and J shed 4 bases, with 20 bases lying between them. CDR3 length: 16 residues. The CDR3 is CASTPDRGPGYNEQFF. In DNA form, the CDR3 reads TGTGCCAGCACCCCGGATCGGGGTCCGGGGTACAATGAGCAGTTCTTC.

This clone was found a few times. J is TRBJ1-6 and V is TRBV7-9, with 8 bases matching TRBD1. The V segment lost 6 bases and the J segment 9 bases; nucleotides outside the gene matches: 7. In germline, CDR1 is SEHNR, CDR2 FQNEAQ (reference sequence). This CDR3 is built from 14 residues. DNA for the CDR3: TGTGCCAGCAGTTCGACAGGGGAGGGTTCACCCCTCCACTTT. It codes for CASSSTGEGSPLHF.

The V call is TRBV2, the J call TRBJ2-5; D gene unclear. This CDR3 region has 14 residues. The V and J ends lost 3 bases and 0 bases respectively, with 8 bases between them. Germline CDR1 is SNHLY and CDR2 is FYNNEI. CDR3 residues: CASSEQQYQETQYF. The DNA of the CDR3 is TGTGCCAGCAGTGAGCAACAGTACCAAGAGACCCAGTACTTC.

V gene TRBV28 combines with J gene TRBJ2-7; D is perhaps TRBD1 (5 bases). The CDR3 covers 12 residues. Trimming left V 10 bases short and J 2 bases short, with 12 bases between. Germline V gene data show CDR1 as MDHEN and CDR2 as SYDVKM. The CDR3 nucleotides are TGTGCCATCACAGGTTCGACCTACGAGCAGTACTTC. Protein: CAITGSTYEQYF.

V is TRBV29-1 and J is TRBJ1-4; D unresolved. In germline, CDR1 is SQVTM, CDR2 ANQGSEA. CDR3 length: 14 amino acids. Trimming stripped 4 bases from V and 3 bases from J, with 12 bases between. The CDR3 region is CSVGDSLANEKLFF. In DNA form, the CDR3 reads TGCAGCGTTGGCGATAGCTTAGCTAATGAAAAACTGTTTTTT.

The chain links TRBV12-5 to TRBJ1-6; the D is unclear. Trimming took 6 bases from V and 0 from J, leaving 18 bases between them. The CDR3 has 18 amino acids. The germline V gene has CDR1 LGHNT and CDR2 FRNRAP. The CDR3 spells CASGQTFEESSYNSPLHF. The CDR3 DNA sequence: TGTGCTAGTGGCCAAACGTTCGAGGAGAGCTCCTATAATTCACCCCTCCACTTT.

The V gene is TRBV3-1 (or the pseudogene TRBV3-2), the J gene TRBJ1-2; 7 bases map to TRBD1. The CDR3 extends over 17 amino acids. J was trimmed by 7 bases and V by 5 bases; bases with no gene match: 19. Per the germline V gene, CDR1 is LGHDT and CDR2 is YNNKEL (reference sequence). The CDR3, as DNA: TGTGCCAGCAGCGAGATGGGTCGATCGAGACAGGGCGTTGGCTACACCTTC. Translating it yields CASSEMGRSRQGVGYTF.

This chain uses TRBV7-2 with TRBJ2-3, with 12 positions matching TRBD2. The trim removed 4 bases at V and 2 bases at J, leaving 4 bases unmatched. The CDR3 is 16 amino acids. Germline V gives CDR1 SGHTA, CDR2 FQGNSA. CDR3: CASSYGLAGNTDTQYF. The CDR3, as DNA: TGTGCCAGCAGCTACGGACTAGCGGGGAACACAGATACGCAGTATTTT. The variable domain in full, with the rest retrieved from reference TRBV7-2 and TRBJ2-3, is GAGVSQSPSNKVTEKGKDVELRCDPISGHTALYWYRQSLGQGLEFLIYFQGNSAPDKSGLPSDRFSAERTGGSVSTLTIQRTQQEDSAVYLCASSYGLAGNTDTQYFGPGTRLTVL.

The chain is built from TRBV27 and TRBJ1-5; D might be TRBD1 (5 bases). Trimming stripped 6 bases from V and 7 bases from J, with 16 bases between. Germline V gives CDR1 MNHEY, CDR2 SMNVEV (reference sequence). The CDR3 loop spans 14 amino acids. In DNA, the CDR3 is TGTGCCAGCAGGGCATGGGGGGGTCAGCAGCCCCAGCATTTT. It codes for CASRAWGGQQPQHF.

This CDR3 is CASSLDFGTADYGYTF. The CDR3 DNA is TGCGCCAGCAGCTTGGACTTCGGGACAGCTGATTATGGCTACACCTTC. This chain links TRBV5-1 with TRBJ1-2; 7 bases align to TRBD1. Germline CDR1 reads SGHRS; CDR2 reads YFSETQ. The CDR3 is 16 amino acids. J gave up 5 bases and V 0 bases, and 10 bases lay outside the gene matches.

The V gene is TRBV4-3, the J gene TRBJ2-1; D is possibly TRBD2 (5 bases). The germline V gene has CDR1 LGHNA and CDR2 YSLEER. Trimming took 4 bases from V and 0 from J, leaving 28 bases between them. The CDR3 runs 21 residues. The CDR3 reads CASSPSSSFHEGPSSYNEQFF. The CDR3 DNA reads TGCGCCAGCAGCCCATCTTCCTCCTTTCATGAGGGCCCGAGCTCCTACAATGAGCAGTTCTTC.

The rearrangement uses TRBV5-1 and TRBJ1-6; possibly TRBD1 for D (5 bases). The germline V gene encodes CDR1 SGHRS and CDR2 YFSETQ. V was clipped by 5 bases and J by 9 bases, with 18 bases between them. This CDR3 spans 15 amino acids. The CDR3 nucleotides are TGCGCCAGCAGTCAAATTCCGGCGGACACTTCACCCCTCCACTTT. Protein product: CASSQIPADTSPLHF.

This clone has a single count. J is TRBJ2-3 and V is TRBV18; D is perhaps TRBD2 (5 bases). CDR3 length: 15 residues. CDR1 and CDR2 from the germline V gene are KGHSH and LQKENI. The V and J ends lost 2 bases and 1 base respectively, with 10 bases between them. CDR3 DNA sequence: TGTGCCAGCTCACCAGGTAGCGATCGCACAGATACGCAGTATTTT. Translated: CASSPGSDRTDTQYF.

This chain connects TRBV6-5 to TRBJ2-2; D gene ambiguous. CDR1 MNHEY and CDR2 SVGAGI come from the germline V gene. V was trimmed by 5 bases and J by 2 bases, leaving 12 bases between them. This CDR3 has 15 residues. CDR3 sequence: CASSRRVTNTGELFF. CDR3 in DNA: TGTGCCAGCAGTCGCCGGGTCACAAACACCGGGGAGCTGTTTTTT.

J is TRBJ1-1 and V is TRBV9; D may be TRBD1 (5 bases). V gave up 3 bases and J gave up 1 base, with 7 bases separating them. The germline gives CDR1 SGDLS, CDR2 YYNGEE. The CDR3 extends over 13 amino acids. The CDR3 region has the DNA TGTGCCAGCAGCGAGACAGCGAACACTGAAGCTTTCTTT. Protein product: CASSETANTEAFF.

J is TRBJ1-5 and V is TRBV6-2 or TRBV6-3; 9 bases are a match to TRBD1. J gave up 5 bases and V 0 bases, and 5 bases lay outside the gene matches. This CDR3 region has 16 residues. Germline V CDR1 and CDR2: MNHEY, SVGEGT. CDR3 sequence: CASSYSQGAQDQPQHF. The CDR3 DNA reads as TGTGCCAGCAGTTACTCACAGGGGGCACAGGATCAGCCCCAGCATTTT.

The chain recombines TRBV4-2 with TRBJ2-5; 11 bases are a match to TRBD2. This CDR3 comprises 16 residues. CDR1 is LGHNA and CDR2 is YNFKEQ in the germline V gene. J gave up 5 bases and V 0 bases, and 5 bases lay outside the gene matches. CDR3 nucleotides: TGTGCCAGCAGCCAAGATGGTTCTAGCGGGGGGGAGACCCAGTACTTC. Encoded protein: CASSQDGSSGGETQYF.